This is a list of T cell receptor beta chains from one sample in a study of T cells in Graves' hyperthyroidism and ophthalmopathy. From the multiplex PCR reads, TCRdb called clonotypes with MiXCR, one entry per CDR3 protein. Of some 200,000 distinct CDR3 sequences in the sample, 17% were seen once. Sequencing was performed on blood. The receptors were gathered from a man in his forties or fifties with Graves' hyperthyroidism. Each CDR3 is given with its conserved first and last residue. A D gene is named only where the DNA matches it firmly. The size field is filled for only some rows; it gives once, few, many or a size class.

>NA|TRBD2|TRBV10-3|TRBJ2-2
CAISELAGVSGELFF
TGTGCCATCAGTGAACTAGCGGGTGTCAGCGGGGAGCTGTTTTTT
>few|TRBD1|TRBV4-1|TRBJ2-3
CASNYGQGPDTQYF
TGCGCCAGCAACTATGGACAGGGACCAGATACGCAGTATTTT
>NA|TRBD1|TRBV7-2|TRBJ2-6
CASSLVGTGVSGANVLTF
TGTGCCAGCAGCTTAGTGGGGACAGGGGTCTCTGGGGCCAACGTCCTGACTTTC
>few|NA|TRBV6-2/TRBV6-3|TRBJ2-2
CASSFRYGNTGELFF
TGTGCCAGCAGTTTCCGGTACGGAAACACCGGGGAGCTGTTTTTT
>NA|NA|TRBV6-4|TRBJ2-3
CASSDGPPDTQYF
TGTGCCAGCAGTGATGGTCCCCCAGATACGCAGTATTTT
>NA|NA|TRBV5-5|TRBJ1-2
CASSLSQGIWYTF
TGTGCCAGCAGCTTGAGCCAGGGAATTTGGTACACCTTC
>many|NA|TRBV30|TRBJ1-4
CAWSVAALGSEKLFF
TGTGCCTGGAGTGTAGCGGCCCTCGGTTCCGAAAAACTGTTTTTT
>NA|NA|TRBV19|TRBJ2-1
CASSPGNPSYNEQFF
TGTGCCAGTAGTCCAGGGAATCCGTCCTACAATGAGCAGTTCTTC
>many|NA|TRBV6-2/TRBV6-3|TRBJ2-7
CASSETFTGYEQYF
TGTGCCAGCAGTGAGACCTTCACCGGCTACGAGCAGTACTTC
>NA|NA|TRBV6-1|TRBJ1-5
CASSPLGANQPQHF
TGTGCCAGCAGTCCCCTCGGGGCGAATCAGCCCCAGCATTTT
>few|NA|TRBV9|TRBJ1-1
CASSALPDLDTEAFF
TGTGCCAGCAGCGCCCTCCCGGATTTGGACACTGAAGCTTTCTTT
>few|TRBD1|TRBV10-1|TRBJ2-7
CAKRDRDYEQYF
TGCGCCAAACGGGACAGGGACTACGAGCAGTACTTC
>NA|NA|TRBV25-1|TRBJ2-1
CASSGRGVAVNNEQFF
TGTGCCAGCAGTGGCAGAGGCGTAGCGGTTAACAATGAGCAGTTCTTC
>NA|TRBD2|TRBV28|TRBJ2-7
CASRSGGAYEQYF
TGTGCCAGCAGGAGCGGGGGAGCCTACGAGCAGTACTTC
>NA|TRBD1|TRBV20-1|TRBJ2-1
CSARPTTGGSYNEQFF
TGCAGTGCTAGACCCACCACAGGGGGCTCCTACAATGAGCAGTTCTTC
>NA|NA|TRBV29-1|TRBJ2-1
CSHSEVYSYNEQFF
TGCAGCCACTCCGAAGTCTACTCCTACAATGAGCAGTTCTTC
>few|NA|TRBV2|TRBJ2-5
CASSEEARETQYF
TGTGCCAGCAGTGAAGAGGCGAGAGAGACCCAGTACTTC
>many|NA|TRBV30|TRBJ2-6
CAWSEDQGGPSGANVLTF
TGTGCCTGGAGTGAAGATCAGGGGGGCCCCTCTGGGGCCAACGTCCTGACTTTC
>many|NA|TRBV28|TRBJ1-3
CASRGLSTIYF
TGTGCCAGCAGGGGGCTGAGCACCATATATTTT
>many|TRBD2|TRBV2|TRBJ2-3
CASRNRLAGTDTQYF
TGTGCCAGCAGGAATCGACTAGCGGGAACAGATACGCAGTATTTT
>many|NA|TRBV18|TRBJ2-3
CASSPGGVTDTQYF
TGTGCCAGCTCACCAGGCGGGGTCACAGATACGCAGTATTTT
>NA|TRBD1|TRBV29-1|TRBJ2-2
CSGDRGGTGELFF
TGCAGCGGGGACAGGGGCGGCACCGGGGAGCTGTTTTTT
>few|NA|TRBV4-3|TRBJ2-1
CASSQDPESYNEQFF
TGCGCCAGCAGCCAAGACCCGGAGTCCTACAATGAGCAGTTCTTC
>many|TRBD2|TRBV5-4|TRBJ2-1
CASSIGTSGHRVNEQFF
TGTGCCAGCAGCATCGGGACTAGCGGTCACAGGGTGAATGAGCAGTTCTTC
>many|NA|TRBV28|TRBJ1-5
CASSYQPRGRKSNQPQHF
TGTGCCAGCAGTTACCAGCCCCGGGGGAGGAAAAGCAATCAGCCCCAGCATTTT
>many|TRBD2|TRBV3-1|TRBJ2-1
CASSQGLARYNEQFF
TGTGCCAGCAGCCAAGGACTAGCGCGCTACAATGAGCAGTTCTTC
>NA|TRBD1|TRBV15|TRBJ2-1
CATSRDGPPPRTGGDSYNEQFF
TGTGCCACCAGCAGAGATGGACCTCCCCCCCGGACAGGGGGTGACTCCTACAATGAGCAGTTCTTC
>NA|NA|TRBV3-1|TRBJ2-3
CASSQWGSGTDTQYF
TGTGCCAGCAGCCAGTGGGGCTCTGGCACAGATACGCAGTATTTT
>many|NA|TRBV25-1|TRBJ2-7
CASEGGGSSYEQYF
TGTGCCAGCGAGGGGGGAGGAAGCTCCTACGAGCAGTACTTC
>many|TRBD2|TRBV15|TRBJ2-1
CATSRDLPTSGTYNEQFF
TGTGCCACCAGCAGAGATTTGCCAACTAGCGGGACGTACAATGAGCAGTTCTTC
>many|TRBD2|TRBV11-3|TRBJ2-3
CASSFGIAGDTQYF
TGTGCCAGCAGCTTTGGGATAGCGGGAGATACGCAGTATTTT
>NA|TRBD2|TRBV3-1|TRBJ2-5
CASSYIAGGRETQYF
TGTGCCAGCAGCTACATAGCGGGAGGCCGGGAGACCCAGTACTTC
>NA|TRBD2|TRBV7-2|TRBJ2-5
CASSSDRYGLAGGGTQYF
TGTGCCAGCAGCTCAGACAGATACGGACTAGCGGGAGGCGGGACCCAGTACTTC
>many|NA|TRBV28|TRBJ2-1
CASSRSKGVSNEQFF
TGTGCCAGCAGCCGCAGTAAAGGGGTTTCGAATGAGCAGTTCTTC
>NA|NA|TRBV19|TRBJ1-2
CASEDSNYGYTF
TGTGCCAGTGAAGACAGTAACTATGGCTACACCTTC
>many|NA|TRBV12-3/TRBV12-4|TRBJ1-1
CASSFGGYTEAFF
TGTGCCAGCAGTTTTGGGGGGTACACTGAAGCTTTCTTT
>many|TRBD1|TRBV27|TRBJ2-5
CASSFLYGQGSETQYF
TGTGCCAGCAGTTTTCTCTACGGACAGGGTTCTGAGACCCAGTACTTC
>many|TRBD1|TRBV18|TRBJ1-2
CASSPTWDRGDGYTF
TGTGCCAGCTCACCAACCTGGGACAGGGGTGATGGCTACACCTTC
>few|TRBD2|TRBV18|TRBJ2-1
CASSLQGLAEEQFF
TGTGCCAGCTCACTACAGGGACTAGCGGAGGAGCAGTTCTTC
>many|NA|TRBV20-1|TRBJ2-3
CSASFAGASTDTQYF
TGCAGTGCTAGCTTCGCCGGAGCTAGCACAGATACGCAGTATTTT
>many|TRBD2|TRBV6-2/TRBV6-3|TRBJ2-7
CASSYSSSGSYEQYF
TGTGCCAGCAGTTACTCTTCTAGCGGGAGCTACGAGCAGTACTTC
>many|TRBD2|TRBV28|TRBJ2-3
CASSFESGRADTQYF
TGTGCCAGCAGTTTCGAGAGCGGGAGGGCAGATACGCAGTATTTT
>many|NA|TRBV24-1|TRBJ2-1
CATSDTRTRGRNEQFF
TGTGCCACCAGTGACACACGGACTAGGGGGAGGAATGAGCAGTTCTTC
>few|TRBD1|TRBV28|TRBJ2-2
CASSSPRDRGTGELFF
TGTGCCAGCAGCTCCCCCCGGGACAGGGGAACCGGGGAGCTGTTTTTT
>few|NA|TRBV6-4|TRBJ2-3
CASSELSGARATDTQYF
TGTGCCAGCAGTGAACTATCCGGAGCGAGGGCCACAGATACGCAGTATTTT
>many|NA|TRBV20-1|TRBJ2-7
CSAGTRVEYEQYF
TGCAGTGCTGGTACACGGGTCGAATACGAGCAGTACTTC